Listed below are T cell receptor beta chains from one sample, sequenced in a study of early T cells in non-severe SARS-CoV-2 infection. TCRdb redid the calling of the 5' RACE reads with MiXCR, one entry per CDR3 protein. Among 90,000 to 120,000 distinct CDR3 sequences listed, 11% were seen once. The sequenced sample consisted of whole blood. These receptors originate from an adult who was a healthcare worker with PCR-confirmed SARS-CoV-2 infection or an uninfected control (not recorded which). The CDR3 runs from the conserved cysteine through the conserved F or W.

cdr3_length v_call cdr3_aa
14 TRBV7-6 CASSSSGGLTEAFF
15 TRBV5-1 CASSKGTTSTETQYF
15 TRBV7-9 CASCSPEGSGREQFF
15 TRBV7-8 CASSLRLAGVGELFF
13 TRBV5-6 CASSLPQGYEQYF
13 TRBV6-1 CASIRTVNTEAFF
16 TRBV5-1 CASSGLPGSGANVLTF
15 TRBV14 CATSATPLLNSPLHF
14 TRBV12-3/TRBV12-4 CASSSSGHYNEQFF
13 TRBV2 CASRLGRDNEQFF
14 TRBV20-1 CSARGVSSYNEQFF
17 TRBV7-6 CASSNKRGGSSTDTQYF
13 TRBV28 CASAGTPHWTQYF
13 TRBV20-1 CSARPRNTGELFF
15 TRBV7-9 CASSLSAGTNEKLFF
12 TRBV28 CASEGGDEKLFF
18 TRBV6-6 CASSRSRTSGRAVDTQYF
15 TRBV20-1 CSAERVGDGPYNQFF
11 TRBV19 CASSRRGEQFF
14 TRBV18 CASSPLVSTGELFF
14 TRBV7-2 CASSSNPGTTNQYF
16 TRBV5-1 CASSLDIAGGGNEQFF
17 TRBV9 CASSGILRGGRTDTQYF
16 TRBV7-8 CASSKRQGMITDTQYF
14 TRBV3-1 CASSQRGHSNEQFF
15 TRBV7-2 CASSFGEILNYEQYF
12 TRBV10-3 CAIRDREVVQYF
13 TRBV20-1 CSARRGGTDTQYF
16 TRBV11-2 CASSSYREKNPYEQYF
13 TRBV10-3 CAIRRDTEETQYF
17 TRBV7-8 CASSPTPASGVNTEAFF
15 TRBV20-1 CSAIPNSPRGNEQFF
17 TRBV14 CASSRDLSRFIPNTIYF
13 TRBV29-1 CSSQQGRYNEQFF
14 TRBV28 CASRAGLGNTEAFF
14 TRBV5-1 CASSLYGNQETQYF
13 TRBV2 CASGAGPTDTQYF
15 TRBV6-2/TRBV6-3 CASSYPTSGHYEQYF
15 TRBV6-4 CASSQDKGGADTQYF
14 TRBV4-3 CASSLTRGADTQYF
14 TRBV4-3 CASSPRIGSGELFF
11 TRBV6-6 CASSYSRKQYF
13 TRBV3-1 CASSVGGQETQYF
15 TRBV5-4 CASSLAGPYNSPLHF
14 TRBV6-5 CASSYSEGQDGYTF
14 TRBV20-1 CSARIQGDTGELFF
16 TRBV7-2 CASSSRQGFGANVLTF
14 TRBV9 CASSVDGSTDTQYF